The 17 T cell receptor beta chains below were found in one sample sequenced in a study of prognosis after radiotherapy for stage I lung cancer. The genomic DNA TCR beta CDR3 region underwent two rounds of multiplex PCR. Gene-specific TRBV and TRBJ primers were used in PCR round one. MiXCR, applied by TCRdb to the multiplex PCR reads, yields one record per CDR3 protein. The table has 25,000 to 35,000 distinct CDR3 sequences, 42% seen once. Sequences were derived from PBMCs, sampled before or after stereotactic body radiation therapy (not recorded which). These receptors were collected from a donor at least 50 years old with non-small cell lung cancer.

This clonotype was seen at least ten times. V is TRBV27 and J is TRBJ2-2; a weak D match, TRBD1 (6 bases). Trimming cost V 2 bases and J 6 bases, with 10 bases left between them. This CDR3 region has 14 residues. The germline V gene has CDR1 MNHEY and CDR2 SMNVEV (reference sequence). CDR3 sequence reads: CASSLGGPPGELFF. CDR3 sequence (DNA): TGTGCCAGCAGTTTAGGGGGCCCTCCCGGGGAGCTGTTTTTT.

The J gene is TRBJ2-3, the V gene TRBV5-6; 7 nucleotides agree with TRBD2. Germline V gives CDR1 SGHDT, CDR2 YYEEEE. Unmatched junction bases numbered 6, after V lost 1 base and J lost 4 bases. The CDR3 contains 15 residues. CDR3 loop: CASSLIGGGADTQYF. CDR3 DNA: TGTGCCAGCAGCTTGATCGGGGGAGGGGCAGATACGCAGTATTTT.

This clonotype was found many times. The V call is TRBV3-1, the J call TRBJ2-5, with D perhaps TRBD1 or TRBD2 (6 bases each). Germline V lookup: CDR1 LGHDT, CDR2 YNNKEL (reference sequence). The CDR3 has 17 residues. Trimming removed 0 bases from V and 3 bases from J, with 17 bases in between. The CDR3, as DNA: TGTGCCAGCAGCCAAGATGGGTACGTGGGGGGCGAAGAGACCCAGTACTTC. It yields the protein CASSQDGYVGGEETQYF.

By share, this clonotype ranks as medium-sized. The chain recombines TRBV28 with TRBJ2-1; D uncertain. Trimming left V 2 bases short and J 8 bases short, with 16 bases between. CDR3 length: 15 amino acids. Germline-derived CDR1 and CDR2 are MDHEN and SYDVKM. The CDR3, as DNA: TGTGCCAGCAGTTTAGTAGGGCCCCCGGGCGATGAGCAGTTCTTC. Its protein product is CASSLVGPPGDEQFF.

By its share, this clonotype is medium-sized (0.01 to 0.1%). CDR3: CASRTGFSGANVLTF. DNA of the CDR3: TGTGCCAGCAGGACAGGGTTCTCTGGGGCCAACGTCCTGACTTTC. V usage is TRBV6-1 and J usage is TRBJ2-6; 7 bases fit TRBD1. The V gene end was trimmed by 6 bases and the J gene end by 0 bases; junction bases not matched to a gene: 2. The CDR3 spans 15 residues. Germline V gene data show CDR1 as MNHNS and CDR2 as SASEGT.

This clonotype was recorded only once. The chain is built from TRBV30 and TRBJ1-1; D gene unclear. The V end lost 1 base, the J end lost 1 base, and 7 bases lay between the germline ends. This CDR3 has 13 amino acids. Per germline, CDR1 GTSNPN and CDR2 SVGIG (reference sequence). The CDR3 bases are TGTGCCTGGAGTGGAATGGGGAACACTGAAGCTTTCTTT. Its protein product is CAWSGMGNTEAFF.

The table lists this clonotype with many counts. The V and J genes are TRBV7-3 and TRBJ2-1; D not resolved. V was clipped by 5 bases and J by 4 bases, with 24 bases between them. Germline V CDR1 and CDR2: SGHTA, FQGTGA. CDR3 length equals 18 residues. The CDR3 DNA reads TGTGCCAGCAGCCCGACACCGCGACTTGCCACCGAGTACAATGAGCAGTTCTTC. Translating gives CASSPTPRLATEYNEQFF.

For this clonotype: This likely came from a read error, as a far larger clone is one base away. CDR3 nucleotide sequence: TGCGCCAGCAGCTTGGTCCTGCAGGGAGACGAGCAGTACTTC. Its translation: CASSLVLQGDEQYF. V and J are TRBV5-6 and TRBJ2-7; D may match TRBD1 or TRBD2 (5 bases each). There are 14 residues in the CDR3. CDR1 SGHDT and CDR2 YYEEEE come from the germline V gene.

This chain uses TRBV28 with TRBJ2-3; D is tentatively TRBD1 or TRBD2 (5 bases each). V lost 8 bases and J lost 5, with 20 bases in between. The CDR3 is made up of 15 amino acids. The V gene's germline CDR1 is MDHEN and CDR2 SYDVKM. CDR3 residues: CASQPVRDGKDTQYF. The DNA of the CDR3 is TGTGCCAGCCAGCCTGTCCGGGACGGAAAAGATACGCAGTATTTT.

The chain recombines TRBV20-1 with TRBJ1-2; 8 nucleotides match TRBD1. V was clipped by 3 bases and J by 4 bases; unmatched bases: 7. The CDR3 sequence is 14 residues long. Germline-derived CDR1 and CDR2 are DFQATT and SNEGSKA (reference sequence). The CDR3 DNA follows: TGCAGTGCTAGGAAGGGACAGGCGGGCTATGGCTACACCTTC. Protein product: CSARKGQAGYGYTF.

In this sample, this clonotype turned up many times. This may be a read error: a much more frequent sequence differs by one nucleotide. This sequence joins TRBV11-3 and TRBJ1-6, with TRBD1 matching 8 bases. Trimming removed 6 bases from V and 7 bases from J; junction bases left unmatched: 14. CDR3 length: 17 residues. The germline CDR1 and CDR2 sequences are SGHNT and YENEEA. This CDR3 reads CASSWGGAGGKNSPLHF. The CDR3 DNA sequence: TGTGCCAGCAGTTGGGGAGGGGCAGGGGGCAAGAATTCACCCCTCCACTTT.

This clonotype has at least ten counts. The chain has TRBV10-3 and TRBJ2-3; 8 bases match TRBD1. This CDR3 is 14 amino acids long. J lost 1 base, V lost 11 bases, and 8 bases had no gene match. Germline V gene data show CDR1 as ENHRY and CDR2 as SYGVKD. CDR3 region: CAAQQGGGTDTQYF. CDR3 nucleotide sequence: TGTGCCGCCCAACAGGGGGGAGGCACAGATACGCAGTATTTT.

This clonotype occurred many times. The chain couples TRBV11-1 to TRBJ2-1; no clear D. CDR3 size: 15 residues. Deletions cut 6 bases from V and 6 bases from J, with 18 bases between. Germline CDR1 SGHAT, CDR2 FQDESV (reference sequence). The CDR3 loop reads CASRPRWDGGNEQFF. The DNA for the CDR3 is TGTGCCAGCAGACCGCGTTGGGATGGTGGCAATGAGCAGTTCTTC.

This clonotype was seen a few times. A far larger clone is one nucleotide away, so this likely arose from a read error. CDR3 nucleotides: TGTGCCAGCAGTGACTCGAGGCAGGGGGTGTCTAACTATGGCTACACCTTC. Protein: CASSDSRQGVSNYGYTF. The rearrangement joins TRBV6-1 to TRBJ1-2, with TRBD1 identical over 7 bases. Germline CDR1 and CDR2: MNHNS and SASEGT. CDR3 length: 17 residues. V lost 3 bases, J lost 0 bases, and 10 bases stayed unmatched.

This clonotype was observed many times. This chain uses TRBV6-9 with TRBJ2-1, with D maybe TRBD2 (7 bases). V lost 3 bases and J 6 bases, leaving 21 bases between the germline ends. The CDR3 is 17 residues long. CDR1 is MNHGY, CDR2 SVAAGI, per germline. In DNA form, the CDR3 reads TGTGCCAGCAGTTACTACGTAGGGAGGGGACAACGCAATGAGCAGTTCTTC. It codes for CASSYYVGRGQRNEQFF.

On this clonotype itself: This clone may be a read error of a much larger clone one base away. This chain joins TRBV7-3 and TRBJ1-1; 11 bases fit TRBD1. The CDR3 extends over 16 amino acids. CDR1 is SGHTA, CDR2 FQGTGA, per germline. The chain's CDR3 is CASSPRTGGLNTESFF. The DNA of the CDR3 is TGTGCCAGCAGCCCCCGGACAGGGGGCCTGAACACTGAATCTTTCTTT. Variable domain in full (rest from reference TRBV7-3 and TRBJ1-1): GAGVSQTPSNKVTEKGKYVELRCDPISGHTALYWYRQSLGQGPEFLIYFQGTGAADDSGLPNDRFFAVRPEGSVSTLKIQRTERGDSAVYLCASSPRTGGLNTESFFGQGTRLTVV.

The chain combines TRBV20-1 with TRBJ2-3; D not certain. Looked up from germline, CDR1 is DFQATT and CDR2 is SNEGSKA (reference sequence). V was shortened by 3 bases and J by 1 base, with 17 bases between the two germline ends. This CDR3 has 16 amino acids. Written as DNA, the CDR3 is TGCAGTGCTAGTCTTGCCTCACGGTCCCGCACAGATACGCAGTATTTT. Translated, it gives CSASLASRSRTDTQYF.